This T cell receptor (beta chain) stems from a study of T cell repertoires in cytomegalovirus infection. Study overall: CMV infection plus the matching HLA type was flagged by public TCR beta signatures. Study outcomes and limitations: Clonotypes of TCR beta that were HLA-C-restricted and CMV-specific dominated the ex vivo response. Identification of carriers of CMV plus the relevant HLA was achieved through cumulative public TCR beta family frequency.

This clonotype was observed a handful of times. Its antigen is not known. With 1 base removed from V and 5 bases from J, the gap between germline ends came to 9 bases. Germline V lookup: CDR1 MGHRA, CDR2 YSYEKL. This CDR3 region has 13 residues. A single record per CDR3 protein comes from TCRdb applying MiXCR to the reads. The sample gives some 450,000 distinct CDR3 sequences, approximately 33% of which show up once; approximately 15% is in the top ten. The sequenced sample was PBMCs. This clonotype originated in a human donor in good health (CMV status not recorded). Some clones in this sample may be carry-over from other donors' samples. This chain uses TRBV4-1 with TRBJ2-7; the D is unclear. The CDR3 coding sequence is TGCGCCAGCAGCCAAGGTGGTCGCGACGAGCAGTACTTC. Amino acids: CASSQGGRDEQYF.